Below are 27 T cell receptor beta chains sequenced from a single sample in a study of blood T cell repertoires in COVID-19 (dated by TCRdb to 2018 to 2020). To prepare the library, the immunoSEQ multiplex PCR assay was applied. Entries here come from immuneACCESS through TCRdb and include only in-frame sequences with V and J called. Some clones fail to appear in such tables; in the studies checked, an unresolved V gene covers under half of the shortfall, and the cause of the remainder is unknown. Counted in this sample were about 220,000 clones; over 75% of them appeared once. About 2.4% of the sample lies in the top ten. Sequenced sample: peripheral blood. Receptor source: a woman in her 70s with COVID-19, enrolled during active disease.

The chain couples TRBV6-5 to TRBJ2-3, with TRBD2 matching 7 bases. The CDR3 extends over 14 amino acids. Germline CDR1 and CDR2: MNHEY and SVGAGI. V lost 7 bases to trimming and J lost 2 bases; unmatched junction nucleotides: 6. CDR3 coding DNA: TGTGCCAGCATTGGCGGGAGCGCCACAGATACGCAGTATTTT. Translating it yields CASIGGSATDTQYF.

The V gene is TRBV11-2, the J gene TRBJ2-7; 11 bases align to TRBD1. The CDR3 runs to 16 residues. Trimming took 3 bases from V and 7 from J; bases not matched to a gene: 11. CDR1 is SGHAT and CDR2 is FQNNGV in the germline V gene. The CDR3 nucleotides read TGTGCCAGCAGCTTGATAGGGGCCGGGACAGGGGGGGAGCAGTACTTC. Its protein is CASSLIGAGTGGEQYF.

The gene calls are TRBV19 and TRBJ1-1; D remains unclear. The germline V and J ends were trimmed by 10 bases and 0 bases, with 18 bases remaining between them. Germline-derived CDR1 and CDR2 are LNHDA and SQIVND (reference sequence). The CDR3 covers 15 residues. CDR3 DNA sequence: TGTGCCACTAGGGAGAACCACAACCTGAACACTGAAGCTTTCTTT. This sequence encodes CATRENHNLNTEAFF.

This clone was counted only a few times. This rearrangement joins TRBV11-2 to TRBJ2-7; D uncertain. V lost 3 bases and J 4 bases, leaving 7 bases between the germline ends. Looked up from germline, CDR1 is SGHAT and CDR2 is FQNNGV. The CDR3 has 12 residues. The CDR3 sequence: CASSFLLYEQYF. The DNA for the CDR3 is TGTGCCAGCAGCTTTCTCCTGTACGAGCAGTACTTC.

The chain uses TRBV6-1 and TRBJ2-5; possibly TRBD1 for D (5 bases). V was pared by 2 bases and J by 1 base, with 14 bases between. This CDR3 spans 16 amino acids. Germline V gives CDR1 MNHNS, CDR2 SASEGT. CDR3 residues: CASSEYGARVQETQYF. CDR3 nucleotides: TGTGCCAGCAGTGAATATGGGGCTCGGGTCCAAGAGACCCAGTACTTC.

This chain connects TRBV11-3 to TRBJ2-7; 8 nucleotides match TRBD2. The CDR3 has 16 residues. Germline-derived CDR1 and CDR2 are SGHNT and YENEEA. V was clipped by 5 bases and J by 1 base; unmatched bases: 10. CDR3 nucleotides: TGTGCCAGCAGCCCCGGCTTCGGGGGGGGGTCCTACGAGCAGTACTTC. Amino acids: CASSPGFGGGSYEQYF.

The chain has TRBV19 and TRBJ1-1; TRBD1 aligns across 7 bases. The trim removed 10 bases at V and 5 bases at J, leaving 7 bases unmatched. This CDR3 has 12 residues. Germline-derived CDR1 and CDR2 are LNHDA and SQIVND (reference sequence). CDR3 sequence: CATTNRGTEAFF. The DNA of the CDR3 is TGTGCCACTACTAACAGGGGAACTGAAGCTTTCTTT.

This chain links TRBV5-1 with TRBJ2-3, with D uncertain. The germline gives CDR1 SGHRS, CDR2 YFSETQ. Trimming left V 0 bases short and J 0 bases short, with 11 bases between. This CDR3 has 16 amino acids. This CDR3 reads CASSLAPGPSTDTQYF. The CDR3 DNA reads as TGCGCCAGCAGCTTGGCCCCGGGTCCCAGCACAGATACGCAGTATTTT.

The chain links TRBV29-1 to TRBJ2-4; no firm D call. V lost 4 bases and J 5 bases, leaving 12 bases between the germline ends. Per the germline V gene, CDR1 is SQVTM and CDR2 is ANQGSEA. The CDR3 is 13 amino acids. Here the CDR3 reads CSVATSIQNIQYF. In DNA form, the CDR3 reads TGCAGCGTTGCCACCTCTATCCAAAACATTCAGTACTTC. The full variable domain, with the rest looked up from reference TRBV29-1 and TRBJ2-4, is SAVISQKPSRDICQRGTSLTIQCQVDSQVTMMFWYRQQPGQSLTLIATANQGSEATYESGFVIDKFPISRPNLTFSTLTVSNMSPEDSSIYLCSVATSIQNIQYFGAGTRLSVL.

This rearrangement joins TRBV14 to TRBJ2-1, with D hard to call. The germline CDR1 and CDR2 sequences are SGHDN and FVKESK. CDR3 length: 17 residues. V lost 3 bases and J lost 3, with 18 bases in between. CDR3 sequence: CASSHRSLVPGYNEQFF. Written as DNA, the CDR3 is TGTGCCAGCAGCCATCGCTCCCTAGTTCCCGGCTACAATGAGCAGTTCTTC.

CDR3 sequence (DNA): TGTGCCAGTAGTGCGACAGAGAACACCGGGGAGCTGTTTTTT. This translates into CASSATENTGELFF. The gene calls are TRBV19 and TRBJ2-2; a possible D gene is TRBD1 (5 bases). V shed 5 bases and J shed 1 base, with 8 bases lying between them. Per germline, CDR1 LNHDA and CDR2 SQIVND (reference sequence). CDR3 length: 14 residues.

This clone was recorded a few times. J is TRBJ1-1 and V is TRBV3-1 (or the pseudogene TRBV3-2), with 7 bases fitting TRBD1. The CDR3 runs 15 residues. Germline values: CDR1 LGHDT, CDR2 YNNKEL (reference sequence). J was trimmed by 4 bases and V by 0 bases; bases with no gene match: 5. The CDR3 is CASSQDRQGITEAFF. DNA of the CDR3: TGTGCCAGCAGCCAAGATCGACAGGGAATCACTGAAGCTTTCTTT.

This clone was counted a few times. The J gene is TRBJ1-1, the V gene TRBV11-3; D is unclear. The germline gives CDR1 SGHNT, CDR2 YENEEA. The CDR3 totals 13 residues. V was pared by 1 base and J by 10 bases, with 13 bases between. The CDR3 region has the DNA TGTGCCAGCAGCTTAGGAGAACCTCTGCTAGCTTTCTTT. Translation gives CASSLGEPLLAFF.

The chain has TRBV10-3 and TRBJ1-2, with D possibly being TRBD1 (5 bases). Germline loops: CDR1 ENHRY, CDR2 SYGVKD. V dropped 6 bases and J dropped 6 bases, with 14 bases sitting between them. The CDR3 is 13 amino acids. The CDR3, as DNA: TGTGCCATCAGCCAAGCGGGGGGAAATGGCTACACCTTC. Translation: CAISQAGGNGYTF.

The chain links TRBV11-3 to TRBJ1-1, with D uncertain. This CDR3 comprises 14 residues. The ends were cut back, 5 bases at V and 1 base at J, with 11 bases in the middle. Germline-derived CDR1 and CDR2 are SGHNT and YENEEA. The CDR3 nucleotides read TGTGCCAGCAGCCAACAGAGATCGAACACTGAAGCTTTCTTT. Protein product: CASSQQRSNTEAFF.

With respect to this clone: Other nucleotide sequences from this sample produce the same CDR3. V is TRBV24-1 and J is TRBJ1-3; TRBD1 matches at 7 bases. This CDR3 is built from 16 residues. J lost 0 bases, V lost 3 bases, and 4 bases had no gene match. Looked up from germline, CDR1 is KGHDR and CDR2 is SFDVKD. CDR3 sequence reads: CATSDGDRASGNTIYF. CDR3 bases: TGTGCCACCAGTGATGGGGACAGAGCCTCTGGAAACACCATATATTTT.

The CDR3 DNA is TGTGCCATCAGGACAGGGGGCGGTGGAAACACCATATATTTT. It specifies CAIRTGGGGNTIYF. The V and J genes are TRBV6-1 and TRBJ1-3; 11 positions agree with TRBD1. The CDR3 is 14 residues long. Trimming cost V 10 bases and J 3 bases; bases outside gene matches: 5. Germline lookup yields CDR1 MNHNS and CDR2 SASEGT.

This clone was observed a handful of times. The same CDR3 arises from other DNA sequences in this sample as well. The chain combines TRBV6-5 with TRBJ1-1; TRBD1 is a possible D gene (6 bases). Per the germline V gene, CDR1 is MNHEY and CDR2 is SVGAGI. CDR3 size: 13 residues. V was pared by 2 bases and J by 5 bases, with 9 bases between. For the CDR3, the DNA is TGTGCCAGCAGTTACGGCAGGGGAACTGAAGCTTTCTTT. This sequence encodes CASSYGRGTEAFF.

The gene calls are TRBV7-2 and TRBJ1-5; the D gene is possibly TRBD1 (6 bases). Germline V gene lookup returns CDR1 SGHTA and CDR2 FQGNSA. The CDR3 covers 15 residues. V was cut by 2 bases and J by 5 bases, with 13 bases left in between. CDR3 bases: TGTGCCAGCAGCTTACAGGGGCCAGGGGATCAGCCCCAGCATTTT. This gives the protein CASSLQGPGDQPQHF.

The rearrangement uses TRBV7-9 and TRBJ1-1; perhaps TRBD1 as D (5 bases). The length of the CDR3 is 13 residues. Trimming shortened V by 5 bases and J by 3 bases, and 10 bases separated the two germline ends. CDR1 and CDR2 (germline): SEHNR, FQNEAQ (reference sequence). CDR3 amino acids: CASSVGQHTEAFF. The CDR3 region has the DNA TGTGCCAGCAGCGTGGGGCAGCACACTGAAGCTTTCTTT.

This sequence joins TRBV6-5 and TRBJ1-2, with 7 bases lining up with TRBD1. Germline CDR1 MNHEY, CDR2 SVGAGI. This CDR3 contains 14 residues. J lost 4 bases, V lost 6 bases, and 8 bases had no gene match. The CDR3 region is CASRTGDSFYGYTF. CDR3 in DNA: TGTGCCAGCAGAACAGGGGACAGCTTCTATGGCTACACCTTC.

This chain connects TRBV9 to TRBJ2-5; 11 nucleotides match TRBD2. Germline V gene sequence: CDR1 SGDLS, CDR2 YYNGEE. The CDR3 length is 16 residues. Trimming removed 3 bases from V and 4 bases from J; junction bases left unmatched: 8. This CDR3 reads CASSETSGGTPETQYF. CDR3 DNA sequence: TGTGCCAGCAGCGAAACTAGCGGGGGAACCCCAGAGACCCAGTACTTC.

V and J are TRBV5-1 and TRBJ2-5; TRBD1 agrees at 11 bases. This CDR3 has 14 amino acids. Trimming at V came to 7 bases and at J to 5 bases, leaving 7 bases not matched to a gene. From germline, CDR1 is SGHRS and CDR2 YFSETQ. The CDR3 loop is CASRDRGITETQYF. In DNA, the CDR3 is TGCGCCAGCCGGGACAGGGGGATCACGGAGACCCAGTACTTC.

The rearrangement joins TRBV5-4 to TRBJ2-1, with unresolved D. The CDR3 spans 13 residues. CDR1 and CDR2 (germline): SGHNT, YYREEE (reference sequence). V dropped 0 bases and J dropped 5 bases, with 6 bases sitting between them. The CDR3 DNA sequence: TGTGCCAGCAGCTTGGTACAGCACAATGAGCAGTTCTTC. The encoded protein is CASSLVQHNEQFF.

The chain couples TRBV7-8 to TRBJ1-2; 7 positions match TRBD1. The CDR3 contains 18 residues. Trimming removed 1 base from V and 7 bases from J; junction bases left unmatched: 18. CDR1 and CDR2 from the germline V gene are SGHVS and FQNEAQ. In DNA form, the CDR3 reads TGTGCCAGCAGCTTAGTTCATTCTATGACAGGGTTAATAGGTGGCTACACCTTC. Protein product: CASSLVHSMTGLIGGYTF.

The chain carries TRBV18 and TRBJ2-5, with no clear D. With 0 bases removed from V and 5 bases from J, the gap between germline ends came to 7 bases. The CDR3 loop spans 13 amino acids. CDR1 and CDR2 from the germline V gene are KGHSH and LQKENI. CDR3 amino acids: CASSPPSEETQYF. CDR3 bases: TGTGCCAGCTCACCACCGTCGGAGGAGACCCAGTACTTC. Complete variable domain (other parts from reference TRBV18 and TRBJ2-5): NAGVMQNPRHLVRRRGQEARLRCSPMKGHSHVYWYRQLPEEGLKFMVYLQKENIIDESGMPKERFSAEFPKEGPSILRIQQVVRGDSAAYFCASSPPSEETQYFGPGTRLLVL.

This chain uses TRBV5-5 with TRBJ2-7, with TRBD1 identical over 9 bases. CDR3 length equals 15 residues. Unmatched junction bases numbered 3, after V lost 0 bases and J lost 2 bases. Germline V gene sequence: CDR1 SGHKS, CDR2 YYEKEE (reference sequence). The CDR3 spells CASSLGGQGPYEQYF. The DNA for the CDR3 is TGTGCCAGCAGCTTGGGGGGACAGGGACCCTACGAGCAGTACTTC.